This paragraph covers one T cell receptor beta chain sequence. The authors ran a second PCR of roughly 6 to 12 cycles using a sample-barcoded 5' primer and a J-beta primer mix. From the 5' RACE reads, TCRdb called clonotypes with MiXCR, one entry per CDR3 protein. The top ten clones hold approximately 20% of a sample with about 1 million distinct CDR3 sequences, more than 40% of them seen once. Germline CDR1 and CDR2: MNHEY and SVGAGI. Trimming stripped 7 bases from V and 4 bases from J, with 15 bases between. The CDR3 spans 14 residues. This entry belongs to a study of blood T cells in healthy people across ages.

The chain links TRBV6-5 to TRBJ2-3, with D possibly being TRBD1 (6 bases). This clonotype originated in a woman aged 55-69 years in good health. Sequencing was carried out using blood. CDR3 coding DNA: TGTGCCAGCATTCAGGGGATAGGCGCAGATACGCAGTATTTT. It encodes CASIQGIGADTQYF.